The clone carrying this T cell receptor beta chain has only a few counts. The data were produced by immunoSEQ multiplex PCR, yet TCRdb's version contains in-frame clones alone and is incomplete. Here the sample spans some 240,000 clones, about 69% being singletons. The entry originates in a study of shared clonotypes between healthy human individuals. This CDR3 region has 14 residues. Germline lookup yields CDR1 SGHVS and CDR2 FQNEAQ. V shed 5 bases and J shed 0 bases, with 8 bases lying between them. Donors comprised healthy HIV-negative adults lacking recent acute infections or vaccinations. This sequence joins TRBV7-8 and TRBJ2-1; a weak D match, TRBD1 (5 bases). This receptor was obtained from a man aged 25 to 40 in good health. The sample consisted of memory CD4+ T cells sorted from blood. Specified subset: CD45RA-negative fraction. In DNA form, the CDR3 reads TGTGCCAGCAGCCGCGACAGCTCCTACAATGAGCAGTTCTTC. It codes for CASSRDSSYNEQFF.